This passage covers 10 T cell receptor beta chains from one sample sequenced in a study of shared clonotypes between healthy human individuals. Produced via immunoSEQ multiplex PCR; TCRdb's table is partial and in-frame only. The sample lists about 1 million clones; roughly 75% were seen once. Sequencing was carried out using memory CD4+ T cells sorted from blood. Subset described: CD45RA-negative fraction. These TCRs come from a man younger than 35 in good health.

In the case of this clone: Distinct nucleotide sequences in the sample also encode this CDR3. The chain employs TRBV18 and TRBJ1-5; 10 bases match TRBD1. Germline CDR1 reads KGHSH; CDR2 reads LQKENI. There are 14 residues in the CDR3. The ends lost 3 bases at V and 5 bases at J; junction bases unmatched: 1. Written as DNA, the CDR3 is TGTGCCAGCTCACCCGGGACAGGGGATCAGCCCCAGCATTTT. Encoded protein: CASSPGTGDQPQHF.

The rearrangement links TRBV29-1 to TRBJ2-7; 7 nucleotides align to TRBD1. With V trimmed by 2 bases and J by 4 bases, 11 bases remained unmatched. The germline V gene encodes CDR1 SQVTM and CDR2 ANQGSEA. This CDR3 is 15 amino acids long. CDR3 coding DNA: TGCAGCGTTGAATTGGAGGCAGGGGGTGGATACGAGCAGTACTTC. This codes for CSVELEAGGGYEQYF.

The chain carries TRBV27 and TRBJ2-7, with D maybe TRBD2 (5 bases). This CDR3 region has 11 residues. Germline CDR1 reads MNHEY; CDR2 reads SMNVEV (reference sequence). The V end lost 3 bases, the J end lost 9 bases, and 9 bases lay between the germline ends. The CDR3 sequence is CASSFEGAQYF. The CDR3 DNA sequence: TGTGCCAGCAGTTTTGAGGGTGCGCAGTACTTC.

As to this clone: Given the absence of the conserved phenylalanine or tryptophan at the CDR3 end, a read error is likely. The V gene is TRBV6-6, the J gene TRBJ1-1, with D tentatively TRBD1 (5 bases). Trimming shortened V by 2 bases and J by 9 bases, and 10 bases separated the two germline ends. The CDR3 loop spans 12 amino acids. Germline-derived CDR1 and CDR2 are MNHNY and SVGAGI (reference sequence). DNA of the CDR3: TGTGCCAGCAGTTACGAGGGGCTGAAAGCTTTCCTT. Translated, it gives CASSYEGLKAFL.

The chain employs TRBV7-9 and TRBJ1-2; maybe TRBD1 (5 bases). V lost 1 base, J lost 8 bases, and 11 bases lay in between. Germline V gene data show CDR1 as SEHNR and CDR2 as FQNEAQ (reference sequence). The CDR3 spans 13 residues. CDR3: CASSLVGRGGYTF. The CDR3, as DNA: TGTGCCAGCAGCTTAGTGGGTCGGGGCGGCTACACCTTC.

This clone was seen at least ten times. The CDR3 nucleotides are TGTGCCAGCAGCTTAGTGACAGGAGGGGACTATGGCTACACCTTC. This gives the protein CASSLVTGGDYGYTF. V gene TRBV7-8 combines with J gene TRBJ1-2; tentative D call: TRBD1 (6 bases). This CDR3 spans 15 amino acids. From germline, CDR1 is SGHVS and CDR2 FQNEAQ. The V gene lost 1 base and the J gene lost 3 bases, with 12 bases spanning the gap.

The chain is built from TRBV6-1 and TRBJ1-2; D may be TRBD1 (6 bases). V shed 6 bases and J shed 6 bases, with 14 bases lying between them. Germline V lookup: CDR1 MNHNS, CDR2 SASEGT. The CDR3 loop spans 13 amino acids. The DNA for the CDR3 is TGTGCCAGCAGAATACCAGGGGTAAATGGCTACACCTTC. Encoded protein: CASRIPGVNGYTF.

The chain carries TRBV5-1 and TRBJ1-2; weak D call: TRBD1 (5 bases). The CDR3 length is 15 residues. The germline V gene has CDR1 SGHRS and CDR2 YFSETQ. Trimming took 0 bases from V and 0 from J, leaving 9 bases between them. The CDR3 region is CASSLDEGPNYGYTF. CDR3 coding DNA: TGCGCCAGCAGCTTGGATGAGGGGCCTAACTATGGCTACACCTTC.

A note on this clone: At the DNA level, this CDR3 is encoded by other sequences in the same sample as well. The CDR3 sequence is CASSFSGGPYEQYF. The CDR3 region has the DNA TGTGCCAGCAGCTTTTCGGGAGGGCCTTACGAGCAGTACTTC. The chain employs TRBV7-2 and TRBJ2-7, with 8 bases matching TRBD2. CDR1 and CDR2 (germline): SGHTA, FQGNSA. V gave up 3 bases and J gave up 4 bases; unmatched junction bases: 5. The CDR3 loop spans 14 amino acids.

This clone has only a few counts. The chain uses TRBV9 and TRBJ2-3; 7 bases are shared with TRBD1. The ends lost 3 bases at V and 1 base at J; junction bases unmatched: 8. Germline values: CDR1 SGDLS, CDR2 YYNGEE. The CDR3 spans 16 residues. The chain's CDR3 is CASSGPGGFGTDTQYF. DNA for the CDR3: TGTGCCAGCAGCGGACCAGGGGGATTCGGCACAGATACGCAGTATTTT.